This record covers a single T cell receptor (beta chain). The data are from a study of blood T cell repertoires in COVID-19. At the level of the study: Specimens from acute and convalescent COVID-19 originated in the United States, Italy and Spain. PBMCs, B-cell-depleted T cells, or T cells provided the cDNA or gDNA that made up the material.

Original methodology: How many nucleated cells were present was estimated from reference gene primer amplification. The protocol was immunoSEQ multiplex PCR, while the TCRdb copy is restricted to in-frame clones and leaves out a portion. The DNA was the basis for D and trimming; V, J and clone size are from that table. The table lists 99,000 or so clones, roughly 91% of them singletons. Per the germline V gene, CDR1 is MNHEY and CDR2 is SVGAGI. J was trimmed by 2 bases and V by 5 bases; bases with no gene match: 3. The length of the CDR3 is 15 residues. Sequencing was done on a sample of peripheral blood. V is TRBV6-5 and J is TRBJ1-5, with 10 bases that match TRBD1. The clonotype comes from a human donor in a cohort sampled during active COVID-19. The CDR3 protein is CASSRTGGGNQPQHF. The CDR3 DNA follows: TGTGCCAGCAGTAGGACAGGGGGAGGCAATCAGCCCCAGCATTTT.